The next 3 T cell receptor beta chains were all read from a single sample in a study of blood T cell repertoires in COVID-19. Using immunoSEQ multiplex PCR, the repertoire was profiled, and TCRdb retains in-frame clones only, with some absent. The sample yields some 150,000 clones, over 65% seen once. Sequenced sample: peripheral blood. The receptor set was obtained from a man between 65 and 80 years old with acute or convalescent COVID-19.

This chain links TRBV6-5 with TRBJ2-5, with TRBD1 as a possible D gene (6 bases). This CDR3 contains 15 residues. Per the germline V gene, CDR1 is MNHEY and CDR2 is SVGAGI. Trimming removed 8 bases from V and 0 bases from J, with 16 bases in between. The CDR3 sequence is CASGGQMGNQETQYF. The CDR3 bases are TGTGCCAGCGGCGGACAGATGGGGAACCAAGAGACCCAGTACTTC.

The chain recombines TRBV4-1 with TRBJ2-1; 10 nucleotides agree with TRBD2. CDR1 is MGHRA, CDR2 YSYEKL, per germline. The V segment lost 0 bases and the J segment 4 bases; nucleotides outside the gene matches: 6. The CDR3 spans 17 residues. CDR3 amino acids: CASSQDHSGGSYNEQFF. The CDR3 coding sequence is TGCGCCAGCAGCCAAGATCATAGCGGGGGGTCTTACAATGAGCAGTTCTTC.

The chain is built from TRBV2 and TRBJ1-4; no definite D call. The CDR3 extends over 10 amino acids. V gave up 6 bases and J gave up 7 bases, with 3 bases separating them. Germline values: CDR1 SNHLY, CDR2 FYNNEI. The CDR3 region is CASRAEKLFF. For the CDR3, the DNA is TGTGCCAGCAGGGCTGAAAAACTGTTTTTT.